The clone carrying this T cell receptor beta chain appeared a single time. The antigen is not known. This specimen belongs to a study of T cell responses to AZD1222 COVID-19 vaccine. Overall study context: It was second doses at about 4 or about 12 weeks that were pooled. Study-wide points: Most donors were white British, females outnumbered males, and clonal diversity was possibly underestimated. Repertoires were sampled only after the peak T cell response. Spike-specific TCR breadth and depth both grew after two AZD1222 doses.

The CDR3 is made up of 15 amino acids. Germline CDR1 reads LGHNA; CDR2 reads YSLEER. Unmatched junction bases numbered 0, after V lost 0 bases and J lost 0 bases. Only in-frame clones appear in the TCRdb table, and some are missing; sequencing was by immunoSEQ multiplex PCR. This table holds some 180,000 clones, almost 95% found once. The chain is built from TRBV4-3 and TRBJ2-3; 7 nucleotides agree with TRBD2. The receptor was derived from an adult in good health. Sequencing used peripheral blood, obtained on day 0 of AZD1222 vaccination. The DNA for the CDR3 is TGCGCCAGCAGCCAAGATAGCGGGAGCACAGATACGCAGTATTTT. This codes for CASSQDSGSTDTQYF.